These 18 T cell receptor beta chains share one sample of origin, sequenced in a study of lymphopenia after photon versus proton radiotherapy. Here immunoSEQ multiplex PCR was the method, and the copy in TCRdb shows in-frame clones only, minus some. The repertoire holds 55,000 to 70,000 clones, roughly 90% seen once, with 2.2% in the top ten. Source: peripheral blood, taken from a patient treated with photon-based radiotherapy. The receptors were sampled from a woman aged 40 to 49 with cholangiocarcinoma.

The chain has TRBV7-2 and TRBJ2-7, with D perhaps matching TRBD1 or TRBD2 (7 bases each). This CDR3 region has 13 residues. Per germline, CDR1 SGHTA and CDR2 FQGNSA. The V gene lost 8 bases and the J gene lost 1 base, with 12 bases spanning the gap. The CDR3 nucleotides are TGTGCCAGCCGGGGGGACAGTTCCTACGAGCAGTACTTC. It is translated as CASRGDSSYEQYF.

The genes are TRBV6-6 and TRBJ2-7, with 9 bases aligning to TRBD2. The germline gives CDR1 MNHNY, CDR2 SVGAGI (reference sequence). J lost 3 bases, V lost 4 bases, and 4 bases had no gene match. CDR3 length: 14 residues. As DNA, the CDR3 is TGTGCCAGCAGTTTAAGCGGGGGGATCTACGAGCAGTACTTC. Encoded protein: CASSLSGGIYEQYF.

The J gene is TRBJ2-7, the V gene TRBV6-5; TRBD1 matches 7 bases. The germline V gene encodes CDR1 MNHEY and CDR2 SVGAGI. This CDR3 comprises 12 residues. Germline trimming cut 10 bases from V and 6 bases from J; bases unmatched to any gene: 9. CDR3 bases: TGTGCCACCCTGGGACAGAAGTTCGAGCAGTACTTC. As protein: CATLGQKFEQYF.

This chain links TRBV4-3 with TRBJ1-5; no reliable D call. In germline, CDR1 is LGHNA, CDR2 YSLEER. V lost 0 bases and J 0 bases, leaving 12 bases between the germline ends. The CDR3 extends over 17 amino acids. As DNA, the CDR3 is TGCGCCAGCAGCCAAGATCTCCTCCGATATAGCAATCAGCCCCAGCATTTT. Translated, it gives CASSQDLLRYSNQPQHF.

The J gene is TRBJ1-1, the V gene TRBV19, with D perhaps matching TRBD1 (5 bases). Per germline, CDR1 LNHDA and CDR2 SQIVND (reference sequence). CDR3 length: 14 residues. With 0 bases removed from V and 3 bases from J, the gap between germline ends came to 8 bases. The CDR3 DNA sequence: TGTGCCAGTAGTATAGATCCCAGGGACACTGAAGCTTTCTTT. Its translation is CASSIDPRDTEAFF.

The rearrangement uses TRBV28 and TRBJ1-5; no clear D. V was shortened by 3 bases and J by 11 bases, with 5 bases between the two germline ends. Germline V gene data show CDR1 as MDHEN and CDR2 as SYDVKM. The CDR3 sequence is 10 residues long. CDR3 sequence (DNA): TGTGCCAGCAGTTTCGAGACCCAGCATTTT. Its translation: CASSFETQHF. Full variable domain (remainder filled in from reference TRBV28 and TRBJ1-5): DVKVTQSSRYLVKRTGEKVFLECVQDMDHENMFWYRQDPGLGLRLIYFSYDVKMKEKGDIPEGYSVSREKKERFSLILESASTNQTSMYLCASSFETQHFGDGTRLSIL.

The genes are TRBV28 and TRBJ1-4; 9 positions agree with TRBD1. The trim removed 5 bases at V and 5 bases at J, leaving 6 bases unmatched. The CDR3 has 15 residues. Germline V gene lookup returns CDR1 MDHEN and CDR2 SYDVKM. The CDR3 region has the DNA TGTGCCAGCAGTGCACTCGGGACAGGGAATGAAAAACTGTTTTTT. This encodes CASSALGTGNEKLFF.

This sequence joins TRBV30 and TRBJ1-5; D uncertain. The CDR3 spans 13 residues. The ends were cut back, 4 bases at V and 0 bases at J, with 7 bases in the middle. Germline V gene sequence: CDR1 GTSNPN, CDR2 SVGIG (reference sequence). The CDR3 DNA sequence: TGTGCCTGGACTCTAGATAGCAATCAGCCCCAGCATTTT. Protein product: CAWTLDSNQPQHF.

The chain joins TRBV5-1 to TRBJ2-3; 7 nucleotides align to TRBD2. The CDR3 contains 16 residues. Germline V gives CDR1 SGHRS, CDR2 YFSETQ. J lost 1 base, V lost 3 bases, and 8 bases had no gene match. The CDR3 protein is CASSSPRGGGTDTQYF. In DNA form, the CDR3 reads TGCGCCAGCAGCTCCCCCCGGGGAGGGGGCACAGATACGCAGTATTTT.

The chain employs TRBV19 and TRBJ1-1; D might be TRBD1 (6 bases). Germline values: CDR1 LNHDA, CDR2 SQIVND (reference sequence). There are 18 residues in the CDR3. V dropped 9 bases and J dropped 6 bases, with 32 bases sitting between them. The CDR3 spells CASTVGGARLGSLPEAFF. DNA for the CDR3: TGTGCCAGCACCGTCGGGGGCGCGAGACTGGGTTCCCTGCCTGAAGCTTTCTTT.

J is TRBJ2-7 and V is TRBV10-2, with TRBD1 identical over 7 bases. The germline V gene encodes CDR1 WSHSY and CDR2 SAAADI. The V and J ends lost 8 bases and 2 bases, in that order; junction bases with no gene match: 3. The CDR3 covers 12 residues. The CDR3 loop is CASRGTAYEQYF. CDR3 nucleotide sequence: TGCGCCAGCCGTGGGACAGCCTACGAGCAGTACTTC.

The chain uses TRBV4-1 and TRBJ1-2; D is ambiguous. The length of the CDR3 is 14 residues. The V gene's germline CDR1 is MGHRA and CDR2 YSYEKL. V gave up 1 base and J gave up 4 bases, with 10 bases separating them. The CDR3: CASSQGLQLYGYTF. The CDR3 DNA reads TGCGCCAGCAGCCAAGGGCTTCAGCTCTATGGCTACACCTTC.

CDR3 region: CASSGPTGGVDEQFF. The DNA of the CDR3 is TGTGCCAGCAGTGGACCGACAGGGGGCGTCGATGAGCAGTTCTTC. J is TRBJ2-1 and V is TRBV6-1; TRBD1 aligns across 10 bases. V shed 4 bases and J 8 bases; nucleotides not matched to a gene: 8. The CDR3 runs to 15 residues. CDR1 and CDR2 from the germline V gene are MNHNS and SASEGT.

This rearrangement joins TRBV7-2 to TRBJ1-2; D might be TRBD1 (6 bases). The CDR3 is made up of 16 amino acids. V dropped 4 bases and J dropped 7 bases, with 22 bases sitting between them. Germline V gene sequence: CDR1 SGHTA, CDR2 FQGNSA. In nucleotides, the CDR3 is TGTGCCAGCAGCTCCCTTGGGGGGCGGCCGGTCGGTGGCTACACCTTC. Translated, it gives CASSSLGGRPVGGYTF. Based on the CDR3 plus reference TRBV7-2 and TRBJ1-2, the full variable domain is GAGVSQSPSNKVTEKGKDVELRCDPISGHTALYWYRQSLGQGLEFLIYFQGNSAPDKSGLPSDRFSAERTGGSVSTLTIQRTQQEDSAVYLCASSSLGGRPVGGYTFGSGTRLTVV.

This chain uses TRBV5-4 with TRBJ1-2; D possibly corresponds to TRBD1 (6 bases). Germline V gene lookup returns CDR1 SGHNT and CDR2 YYREEE (reference sequence). CDR3 length: 15 amino acids. Trimming removed 4 bases from V and 0 bases from J, with 13 bases in between. CDR3 sequence: CASSPDRTSNYGYTF. The CDR3 region has the DNA TGTGCCAGCAGCCCAGACAGGACCTCTAACTATGGCTACACCTTC.

This clone was found a few times. The V call is TRBV9, the J call TRBJ1-3; the D is unclear. V gave up 5 bases and J gave up 0 bases, with 9 bases separating them. The germline gives CDR1 SGDLS, CDR2 YYNGEE. CDR3 length equals 14 residues. The CDR3 reads CASSGTVSGNTIYF. The CDR3 nucleotides are TGTGCCAGCAGTGGTACAGTCTCTGGAAACACCATATATTTT.

The V and J genes are TRBV4-1 and TRBJ1-3, with TRBD1 identical over 8 bases. Germline assignment: CDR1 MGHRA and CDR2 YSYEKL. The junction had 0 bases not matched to a gene; V was cut back by 1 base and J by 4 bases. This CDR3 spans 14 amino acids. The CDR3 DNA reads as TGCGCCAGCAGCCAAGGGACAGGGGGAAACACCATATATTTT. Encoded protein: CASSQGTGGNTIYF.

The chain employs TRBV11-1 and TRBJ2-5, with D uncertain. V was cut by 5 bases and J by 3 bases, with 10 bases left in between. The CDR3 loop spans 13 amino acids. The germline V gene encodes CDR1 SGHAT and CDR2 FQDESV (reference sequence). The CDR3 DNA sequence: TGTGCCAGCAGCCCGGACCGGAAAGAGACCCAGTACTTC. As protein: CASSPDRKETQYF.